Following are 14 T cell receptor beta chains from one sample sequenced in a study of shared clonotypes between healthy human individuals (dated by TCRdb to about 2020). Library generation was performed with the immunoSEQ multiplex PCR assay. The table comes from immuneACCESS by way of TCRdb, which keeps in-frame sequences with V and J called. Part of the clones is missing from these tables; in studies checked, under half for an unresolved V gene and the rest for unknown reasons. Across this sample there are 600,000 to 750,000 clones, with roughly 88% seen only once. About 33% of the sample belongs to the ten largest clones. Sequencing was performed on memory CD8+ T cells from PBMCs. The cell subset or site label, read with the paper, signifies: CD45RO+ cells pooled with CCR7-negative TemRA cells. The receptors shown here come from a man aged 18 to 30 in good health. Some clones in this sample may be carry-over from other donors' samples.

The CDR3 DNA sequence: TGTGCCAGCAGCTTGCCTACAGGGGGCACTGAAGCTTTCTTT. This gives the protein CASSLPTGGTEAFF. The rearrangement uses TRBV13 and TRBJ1-1; TRBD1 matches 8 bases. The CDR3 runs 14 residues. From germline, CDR1 is PRHDT and CDR2 FYEKMQ (reference sequence). Trimming at V came to 3 bases and at J to 4 bases, leaving 4 bases not matched to a gene.

The chain has TRBV19 and TRBJ2-3; the match to TRBD1 covers 8 bases. Trimming removed 4 bases from V and 4 bases from J; junction bases left unmatched: 4. CDR1 and CDR2 (germline): LNHDA, SQIVND (reference sequence). There are 14 residues in the CDR3. The CDR3 region is CASSTRTGPDTQYF. The CDR3 DNA is TGTGCCAGTAGTACCCGGACAGGGCCAGATACGCAGTATTTT.

The rearrangement uses TRBV19 and TRBJ2-2; TRBD1 matches 10 bases. CDR3 length: 16 residues. Trimming removed 10 bases from V and 6 bases from J; junction bases left unmatched: 14. Germline CDR1 LNHDA, CDR2 SQIVND (reference sequence). Here the CDR3 DNA reads TGTGCCACTATACACTCGGGACAGGGGCGCGCCGGGGAGCTGTTTTTT. This encodes CATIHSGQGRAGELFF.

The CDR3 protein is CASSLASGRYEQYF. The CDR3 nucleotides are TGCGCCAGCAGCTTGGCTAGCGGGAGATACGAGCAGTACTTC. V and J are TRBV5-1 and TRBJ2-7, with 10 bases fitting TRBD2. The germline gives CDR1 SGHRS, CDR2 YFSETQ. The CDR3 is made up of 14 amino acids. Losses at the gene ends were 0 bases for V and 4 bases for J; bases not matched to a gene: 1.

The gene calls are TRBV28 and TRBJ2-7; TRBD1 aligns across 8 bases. The CDR3 runs 14 residues. With 2 bases clipped from V and 4 bases from J, the junction kept 4 bases outside the gene matches. Germline V CDR1 and CDR2: MDHEN, SYDVKM. CDR3 region: CASSLRTGFYEQYF. Written as DNA, the CDR3 is TGTGCCAGCAGTTTACGGACAGGGTTTTACGAGCAGTACTTC.

This clone turned up a few times. The rearrangement joins TRBV9 to TRBJ2-1; tentatively, D is TRBD2 (5 bases). Trimming stripped 7 bases from V and 4 bases from J, with 6 bases between. CDR1 and CDR2 (germline): SGDLS, YYNGEE. The CDR3 consists of 11 residues. In DNA form, the CDR3 reads TGTGCCAGCGGGAGTTACAATGAGCAGTTCTTC. Encoded protein: CASGSYNEQFF.

This chain joins TRBV28 and TRBJ2-7; the D gene is possibly TRBD1 (8 bases). The germline V and J ends were trimmed by 3 bases and 5 bases, with 17 bases remaining between them. This CDR3 is built from 15 residues. The V gene's germline CDR1 is MDHEN and CDR2 SYDVKM. CDR3 bases: TGTGCCAGCAGTTTGGGGCTCACAGGGGGGGACGAGCAGTACTTC. This sequence encodes CASSLGLTGGDEQYF.

The chain links TRBV5-1 to TRBJ1-6; no firm D call. V lost 1 base and J 11 bases, leaving 10 bases between the germline ends. From germline, CDR1 is SGHRS and CDR2 YFSETQ. The CDR3 is 13 amino acids. CDR3 amino acids: CASSLSAGPPLHF. The CDR3 DNA is TGCGCCAGCAGCTTGAGCGCGGGTCCACCCCTCCACTTT.

The chain has TRBV30 and TRBJ2-4, with a weak D call TRBD2 (5 bases). Germline loops: CDR1 GTSNPN, CDR2 SVGIG (reference sequence). The CDR3 is 13 residues long. The V end was cut by 0 bases, the J end by 8 bases, with 11 bases between. The CDR3 coding sequence is TGTGCCTGGAGTGTGGACCCCGGGGACATTCAGTACTTC. Its translation is CAWSVDPGDIQYF.

The chain uses TRBV2 and TRBJ2-5, with TRBD2 as a possible D gene (5 bases). V lost 1 base and J 2 bases, leaving 8 bases between the germline ends. The germline V gene has CDR1 SNHLY and CDR2 FYNNEI. The CDR3 consists of 14 residues. Here the CDR3 DNA reads TGTGCCAGCAGTGAAGTAGGACTTCAAGAGACCCAGTACTTC. Translated: CASSEVGLQETQYF.

The J gene is TRBJ2-7, the V gene TRBV28; D is undetermined. Deletions cut 4 bases from V and 3 bases from J, with 7 bases between. Germline V gene sequence: CDR1 MDHEN, CDR2 SYDVKM. There are 12 residues in the CDR3. The CDR3 DNA reads TGTGCCAGCAGTTCACAAGACTACGAGCAGTACTTC. Its translation: CASSSQDYEQYF.

About this clone: Distinct nucleotide sequences in the sample also encode this CDR3. This rearrangement joins TRBV27 to TRBJ2-7; D call uncertain. The germline gives CDR1 MNHEY, CDR2 SMNVEV (reference sequence). With 2 bases removed from V and 1 base from J, the gap between germline ends came to 6 bases. The CDR3 totals 13 residues. The DNA of the CDR3 is TGTGCCAGCAGTTTAGGCCGGTCCTACGAGCAGTACTTC. Its protein product is CASSLGRSYEQYF.

V and J are TRBV10-3 and TRBJ2-5; the match to TRBD1 covers 9 bases. Germline trimming cut 5 bases from V and 5 bases from J; bases unmatched to any gene: 3. This CDR3 is 13 amino acids long. Germline V gene sequence: CDR1 ENHRY, CDR2 SYGVKD. The CDR3 reads CAISTGGGETQYF. CDR3 nucleotide sequence: TGTGCCATCAGTACAGGGGGCGGGGAGACCCAGTACTTC.

The chain is built from TRBV5-1 and TRBJ1-2, with no clear D. The V gene's germline CDR1 is SGHRS and CDR2 YFSETQ. CDR3 length equals 13 residues. V lost 4 bases, J lost 8 bases, and 15 bases lay in between. The chain's CDR3 is CASSQTTGPGYTF. Here the CDR3 DNA reads TGCGCCAGCAGCCAAACCACCGGCCCGGGCTACACCTTC.